This T cell receptor beta chain stems from a study of shared clonotypes between healthy human individuals. Overall study results and limits: Only blood was sampled; tissue repertoires likely differ.

Remarks on this clone: Its specificity is unknown. Additional DNA sequences in this sample encode the identical CDR3.

Germline V gene data show CDR1 as MDHEN and CDR2 as SYDVKM. CDR3 size: 11 residues. Between the trimmed V and J ends, which lost 10 bases and 3 bases, there was a span of 8 bases. Assay used: immunoSEQ multiplex PCR; TCRdb lists only in-frame clones, some missing. The sample gives roughly 2,300,000 clones, about nine tenths of which show up once; 0.37% is in the top ten. This clonotype was sampled from a young man in good health. Some clones in this sample may be carry-over from other donors' samples. Material for sequencing was naive CD4+ T cells from PBMCs. Subset denoted: CD45RA+ positively selected. The rearrangement uses TRBV28 and TRBJ2-3; D gene uncertain. CDR3 bases: TGTGCCACCTTACTAACAGATACGCAGTATTTT. This codes for CATLLTDTQYF.